This T cell receptor (beta chain) came from a study of shared clonotypes between healthy human individuals. Study in general: A donor's plate count was three for CD4 naive and three for CD4 memory; CD8 naive had two and CD8 memory one.

Comments on this clone: Its specificity is unknown.

V was clipped by 0 bases and J by 2 bases, with 10 bases between them. This CDR3 spans 14 amino acids. The germline CDR1 and CDR2 sequences are GTSNPN and SVGIG (reference sequence). Points from the study as a whole: Non-shared clonotypes had lower generation probabilities than those shared by all four donors.

Sequenced by immunoSEQ multiplex PCR; TCRdb stores in-frame clones only, minus some. The sample has around 700,000 clones; around four fifths are singletons. The V call is TRBV30, the J call TRBJ1-1; TRBD1 is a possible D gene (6 bases). This receptor was identified in a woman aged 25 to 39 in good health. The sample consisted of memory CD4+ T cells sorted from blood. Indicated subset: CD45RA-negative fraction. CDR3 amino acids: CAWSVSTGNTEAFF. The CDR3 region has the DNA TGTGCCTGGAGTGTCTCGACAGGCAACACTGAAGCTTTCTTT.